Presented here are 25 T cell receptor beta chains from one specimen sequenced in a study of shared clonotypes between healthy human individuals. Clones were read by immunoSEQ multiplex PCR, and TCRdb kept only the in-frame ones, dropping some. The data show 950,000 to 1,300,000 clones, roughly 80% seen once. Sequencing input: memory CD4+ T cells sorted from blood. The subset is: CD45RA-negative fraction. These receptors were obtained from a young man in good health.

This clone is a singleton in its sample. The chain uses TRBV7-8 and TRBJ2-3, with TRBD2 matching 8 bases. With 3 bases clipped from V and 0 bases from J, the junction kept 5 bases outside the gene matches. Germline V gives CDR1 SGHVS, CDR2 FQNEAQ. The CDR3 length is 16 residues. This chain's CDR3 is CASSFQTSVSTDTQYF. The CDR3 coding sequence is TGTGCCAGCAGCTTTCAGACTAGCGTAAGCACAGATACGCAGTATTTT.

This clone is a singleton in its sample. This chain links TRBV6-1 with TRBJ2-7, with D perhaps matching TRBD2 (6 bases). V gave up 3 bases and J gave up 6 bases, with 18 bases separating them. The germline V gene encodes CDR1 MNHNS and CDR2 SASEGT. CDR3 size: 15 residues. CDR3: CASSDNGGFFGEQYF. The DNA of the CDR3 is TGTGCCAGCAGTGACAACGGGGGTTTTTTTGGCGAGCAGTACTTC.

The chain joins TRBV6-5 to TRBJ1-2; 8 bases map to TRBD1. This CDR3 region has 13 residues. Trimming at V came to 6 bases and at J to 8 bases, leaving 8 bases not matched to a gene. Germline V CDR1 and CDR2: MNHEY, SVGAGI. This chain's CDR3 is CASRPGTGRGYTF. The CDR3 nucleotides read TGTGCCAGCAGGCCTGGGACAGGCCGGGGCTACACCTTC.

The chain couples TRBV7-8 to TRBJ1-1, with 7 bases identical to TRBD1. CDR1 and CDR2 (germline): SGHVS, FQNEAQ. CDR3 length: 15 amino acids. Trimming removed 5 bases from V and 1 base from J; junction bases left unmatched: 7. The CDR3 nucleotides read TGTGCCAGCAGCACGCAACAGGGGCGGAACACTGAAGCTTTCTTT. It is translated as CASSTQQGRNTEAFF. The whole variable domain, filled in from reference TRBV7-8 and TRBJ1-1, reads GAGVSQSPRYKVAKRGQDVALRCDPISGHVSLFWYQQALGQGPEFLTYFQNEAQLDKSGLPSDRFFAERPEGSVSTLKIQRTQQEDSAVYLCASSTQQGRNTEAFFGQGTRLTVV.

The chain links TRBV27 to TRBJ1-5; D is undetermined. V lost 11 bases and J lost 7, with 9 bases in between. CDR3 length: 10 residues. Per germline, CDR1 MNHEY and CDR2 SMNVEV (reference sequence). The CDR3 DNA reads TGTGCCCCCACCCGGCAGCCCCAGCATTTT. Its protein is CAPTRQPQHF.

The V and J genes are TRBV15 and TRBJ2-1; 10 bases line up with TRBD2. The germline CDR1 and CDR2 sequences are LNHNV and YYDKDF (reference sequence). The V gene end was trimmed by 5 bases and the J gene end by 1 base; junction bases not matched to a gene: 5. This CDR3 is built from 16 residues. The chain's CDR3 is CATSGSGRGSYNEQFF. CDR3 coding DNA: TGTGCCACCAGCGGAAGCGGGAGGGGTTCCTACAATGAGCAGTTCTTC.

The rearrangement joins TRBV4-3 to TRBJ2-4, with 9 bases matching TRBD2. Germline-derived CDR1 and CDR2 are LGHNA and YSLEER. J lost 0 bases, V lost 0 bases, and 12 bases had no gene match. The CDR3 is made up of 20 amino acids. DNA of the CDR3: TGCGCCAGCAGCCAAGAGTTATCTAGCGGGATCCCTCTAGCCAAAAACATTCAGTACTTC. This sequence encodes CASSQELSSGIPLAKNIQYF.

A few counts support this clone. The chain is built from TRBV28 and TRBJ1-1, with D unclear. The length of the CDR3 is 14 residues. The germline V and J ends were trimmed by 2 bases and 4 bases, with 11 bases remaining between them. The V gene's germline CDR1 is MDHEN and CDR2 SYDVKM. CDR3 loop: CASSLTARATEAFF. The CDR3 region has the DNA TGTGCCAGCAGTTTAACCGCAAGGGCCACTGAAGCTTTCTTT.

This clone was recorded only once. The V gene is TRBV6-1, the J gene TRBJ1-5; the D is unclear. Germline V lookup: CDR1 MNHNS, CDR2 SASEGT. The CDR3 is 13 residues long. V was trimmed by 11 bases and J by 2 bases, leaving 13 bases between them. CDR3 bases: TGTGCCGCCGCCCGAGCGGGCAATCAGCCCCAGCATTTT. Protein sequence: CAAARAGNQPQHF.

This clone was counted a single time. Different DNA sequences within this sample yield the same CDR3. This sequence joins TRBV7-6 and TRBJ2-5; D not certain. V gave up 6 bases and J gave up 1 base, with 3 bases separating them. This CDR3 comprises 11 residues. The V gene's germline CDR1 is SGHVS and CDR2 FNYEAQ. The CDR3 DNA reads TGTGCCAGCAGTTCCCAAGAGACCCAGTACTTC. It yields the protein CASSSQETQYF.

This clone was detected once. V usage is TRBV7-9 and J usage is TRBJ2-3, with D perhaps matching TRBD1 or TRBD2 (5 bases each). V gave up 0 bases and J gave up 5 bases, with 15 bases separating them. The CDR3 is made up of 16 amino acids. CDR1 and CDR2 (germline): SEHNR, FQNEAQ (reference sequence). The CDR3 here is CASSLAIGTVEDTQYF. CDR3 coding DNA: TGTGCCAGCAGCTTAGCGATCGGGACCGTCGAAGATACGCAGTATTTT. Complete variable domain (other parts from reference TRBV7-9 and TRBJ2-3): DTGVSQNPRHKITKRGQNVTFRCDPISEHNRLYWYRQTLGQGPEFLTYFQNEAQLEKSRLLSDRFSAERPKGSFSTLEIQRTEQGDSAMYLCASSLAIGTVEDTQYFGPGTRLTVL.

The rearrangement links TRBV29-1 to TRBJ2-6; TRBD1 agrees at 7 bases. The germline gives CDR1 SQVTM, CDR2 ANQGSEA. J lost 0 bases, V lost 4 bases, and 3 bases had no gene match. CDR3 length equals 15 residues. CDR3 coding DNA: TGCAGCGTTGGTTCAGGGGGCTCTGGGGCCAACGTCCTGACTTTC. The encoded protein is CSVGSGGSGANVLTF.

This clone has more than one count but fewer than ten. V gene TRBV15 combines with J gene TRBJ1-3, with D perhaps matching TRBD1 (6 bases). Trimming shortened V by 4 bases and J by 3 bases, and 16 bases separated the two germline ends. Looked up from germline, CDR1 is LNHNV and CDR2 is YYDKDF (reference sequence). There are 16 residues in the CDR3. CDR3 residues: CATSTKRGEIGNTIYF. CDR3 DNA: TGTGCCACCAGCACTAAAAGGGGGGAAATTGGAAACACCATATATTTT.

The rearrangement joins TRBV4-3 to TRBJ2-3, with unresolved D. V shed 5 bases and J shed 6 bases, with 15 bases lying between them. Looked up from germline, CDR1 is LGHNA and CDR2 is YSLEER. The CDR3 is 14 residues long. CDR3 amino acids: CASSSTPWADTQYF. In DNA form, the CDR3 reads TGCGCCAGCAGCTCTACACCCTGGGCGGATACGCAGTATTTT.

This clone occurred a few times. V usage is TRBV10-2 and J usage is TRBJ2-3; 7 bases fit TRBD2. CDR1 is WSHSY, CDR2 SAAADI, per germline. With V trimmed by 2 bases and J by 6 bases, 8 bases remained unmatched. CDR3 length: 15 residues. The CDR3 region is CASSERGSNLDTQYF. The CDR3 DNA sequence: TGCGCCAGCAGTGAGCGCGGGAGTAATCTTGATACGCAGTATTTT.

This chain joins TRBV6-5 and TRBJ2-7, with D possibly TRBD2 on 8 matching bases. The length of the CDR3 is 14 residues. The V end lost 2 bases, the J end lost 12 bases, and 20 bases lay between the germline ends. CDR1 is MNHEY and CDR2 is SVGAGI in the germline V gene. CDR3: CASSYRGPGGRRYF. In DNA form, the CDR3 reads TGTGCCAGCAGTTACAGGGGGCCTGGCGGGAGGCGGTACTTC.

This rearrangement joins TRBV12-5 to TRBJ1-1; D call uncertain. Trimming shortened V by 1 base and J by 1 base, and 4 bases separated the two germline ends. This CDR3 contains 13 residues. Germline V gene lookup returns CDR1 LGHNT and CDR2 FRNRAP. CDR3 bases: TGTGCTAGTGGTTTGGGCAGGAACACTGAAGCTTTCTTT. It translates to CASGLGRNTEAFF.

V gene TRBV5-1 combines with J gene TRBJ2-3; D is tentatively TRBD1 or TRBD2 (7 bases each). V lost 2 bases to trimming and J lost 3 bases, with 10 bases between them. This CDR3 has 14 amino acids. Germline V lookup: CDR1 SGHRS, CDR2 YFSETQ. The DNA for the CDR3 is TGCGCCAGCAGCTTAGCGGGACAGACAGATACGCAGTATTTT. This translates into CASSLAGQTDTQYF.

Worth noting for this clone: Other DNA sequences in the sample encode the same CDR3. The chain couples TRBV5-4 to TRBJ2-7, with a tentative D call TRBD2 (5 bases). Trimming took off 0 bases at V and 7 bases at J, with 8 bases between the two ends. This CDR3 has 12 residues. The germline V gene has CDR1 SGHNT and CDR2 YYREEE (reference sequence). The CDR3 reads CASSLERLEQYF. DNA for the CDR3: TGTGCCAGCAGCTTGGAGCGGCTGGAGCAGTACTTC.

This clone was seen a handful of times. The CDR3 is CASSKGHGQGSGNTIYF. The CDR3 DNA reads as TGTGCCAGCAGCAAAGGACACGGGCAAGGCTCTGGAAACACCATATATTTT. The chain carries TRBV5-5 and TRBJ1-3; perhaps TRBD1 as D (5 bases). V lost 4 bases to trimming and J lost 0 bases, with 17 bases between them. The CDR3 is made up of 17 amino acids. Looked up from germline, CDR1 is SGHKS and CDR2 is YYEKEE (reference sequence).

V is TRBV10-3 and J is TRBJ1-1; D may be TRBD1 (6 bases). The CDR3 is made up of 14 amino acids. From germline, CDR1 is ENHRY and CDR2 SYGVKD. V shed 5 bases and J shed 1 base, with 11 bases lying between them. As DNA, the CDR3 is TGTGCCATCAGTCCGGGGACAACGAACACTGAAGCTTTCTTT. This translates into CAISPGTTNTEAFF.

This chain links TRBV6-1 with TRBJ1-6; D is undetermined. Trimming took 7 bases from V and 5 from J, leaving 12 bases between them. The CDR3 spans 14 residues. Germline CDR1 and CDR2: MNHNS and SASEGT. The CDR3 spells CASIISQNNSPLHF. The DNA for the CDR3 is TGTGCCAGCATCATCTCCCAGAATAATTCACCCCTCCACTTT.

Concerning this clone itself: At one end, the junction sequence differs from germline, possibly due to a read error. V and J are TRBV7-7 and TRBJ1-3; D is uncertain. This CDR3 is 14 amino acids long. Germline V gene sequence: CDR1 SSHAT, CDR2 FNYEAQ (reference sequence). DNA of the CDR3: TGTGCTAGCAGCCCCGACTCGGCAAGTAACACCATATATTTT. Its translation is CASSPDSASNTIYF.

This clone was observed once. The chain is built from TRBV18 and TRBJ2-5; D is possibly TRBD1 or TRBD2 (5 bases each). Germline CDR1 reads KGHSH; CDR2 reads LQKENI. This CDR3 region has 13 residues. The V end lost 4 bases, the J end lost 4 bases, and 10 bases lay between the germline ends. CDR3 amino acids: CASSQGPAETQYF. The CDR3 DNA is TGTGCCAGCTCACAGGGACCGGCAGAGACCCAGTACTTC.

The chain links TRBV6-6 to TRBJ1-2; 11 bases line up with TRBD1. CDR1 and CDR2 from the germline V gene are MNHNY and SVGAGI (reference sequence). The CDR3 is 15 residues long. Trimming cost V 5 bases and J 5 bases; bases outside gene matches: 7. CDR3 nucleotides: TGTGCCAGCAGTCTCGGACAGGGGGCGTTGTATGGCTACACCTTC. Translation gives CASSLGQGALYGYTF.